This T cell receptor (beta chain) appears in the sequencing data of a study of post-analysis software for immune sequencing data. Study background: Relapsing-remitting, secondary progressive and progressive-relapsing forms made up the multiple sclerosis disease courses.

A word on this clonotype: The antigen is not known.

Study-wide results and limits: Multiple sclerosis patients had significantly lower normalized Chao1 diversity than controls. Controls had lower frequencies than patients of five TRBV segments, which included TRBV5-6, TRBV5-1 and TRBV20-1. Analysis by F measure revealed that same-batch samples clustered strongly together.

TCR beta cDNA libraries had unique molecular identifiers. Each sample of roughly 0.9 to 10 million input T cells yielded roughly 0.5 million cDNA molecules, so each molecule approximated one T cell. TCRdb re-analysed the PCR reads in MiXCR, keeping a single row per CDR3 protein. This table holds over 700,000 distinct CDR3 sequences, 25% to 30% found once. V shed 10 bases, J shed 4 bases, and the junction held 7 bases outside the gene matches. Germline CDR1 and CDR2: MNHNS and SASEGT. This CDR3 spans 13 amino acids. The source is a girl aged 5 to 17 with multiple sclerosis. The J gene is TRBJ1-5, the V gene TRBV6-1; 7 bases match TRBD1. The sequenced material came from blood. CDR3 sequence: CAIRQGINQPQHF. CDR3 bases: TGTGCCATCAGACAGGGCATTAATCAGCCCCAGCATTTT.